Sequencing of this T cell receptor (beta chain) was carried out in a study of T cell responses to AZD1222 COVID-19 vaccine. Method: immunoSEQ multiplex PCR; TCRdb's copy keeps in-frame clones and lacks some. Counted here are some 180,000 clones, around 94% occurring once; the ten biggest clones make up around 9.3%. Concerning this clone itself: Its specificity is not known.

Overall study results and limits: Two doses of AZD1222 preceded a rise in Spike-specific TCR breadth and depth. Females outnumbered males among donors, who were mostly white British; clonal diversity was possibly underestimated. Only five or six individuals given AZD1222 were seropositive at baseline. There were vaccine-associated CD4 TCRs across spike, dominant at 160-218 and 743-854.

The material was peripheral blood, obtained on day 0 of AZD1222 vaccination. This receptor was taken from an adult in good health.

In DNA form, the CDR3 reads TGTGCCAGCAGCCAAGAGCCCCCGCCCGGCTACACCTTC. Its translation is CASSQEPPPGYTF. The chain links TRBV3-1 (or the pseudogene TRBV3-2) to TRBJ1-2, with D hard to call. The CDR3 runs 13 residues. The germline gives CDR1 LGHDT, CDR2 YNNKEL (reference sequence). Deletions cut 0 bases from V and 8 bases from J, with 10 bases between.